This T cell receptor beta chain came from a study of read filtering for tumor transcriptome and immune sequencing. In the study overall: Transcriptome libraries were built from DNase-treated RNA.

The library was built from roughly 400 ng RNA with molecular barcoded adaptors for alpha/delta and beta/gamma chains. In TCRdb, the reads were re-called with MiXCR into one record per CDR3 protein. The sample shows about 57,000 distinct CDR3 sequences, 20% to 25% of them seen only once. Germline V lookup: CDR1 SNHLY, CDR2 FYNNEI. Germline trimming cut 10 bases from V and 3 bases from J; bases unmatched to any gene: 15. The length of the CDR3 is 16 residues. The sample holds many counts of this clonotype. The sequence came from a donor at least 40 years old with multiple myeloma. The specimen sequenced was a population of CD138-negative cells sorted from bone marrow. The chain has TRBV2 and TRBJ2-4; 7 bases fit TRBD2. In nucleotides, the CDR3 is TGTGCCATCCGGCCCCGGGGGGAGGAGTACAAAAACATTCAGTACTTC. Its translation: CAIRPRGEEYKNIQYF.